The clone carrying this T cell receptor beta chain was counted many times. Germline lookup yields CDR1 DFQATT and CDR2 SNEGSKA (reference sequence). The CDR3 length is 14 residues. Deletions cut 1 base from V and 9 bases from J, with 13 bases between. This sample is part of a study of T cells after yellow fever vaccination. TCRdb ran MiXCR on the 5' RACE reads and lists one entry per CDR3 protein. The repertoire holds 100,000 to 150,000 distinct CDR3 sequences, around 7.7% seen once, with 2% to 3% in the top ten. The V gene is TRBV20-1, the J gene TRBJ1-6; no definite D call. The origin of this receptor is a man in his late teens or twenties who received the YFV17D yellow fever vaccine. The input for sequencing was CD4+ T cells sorted from PBMCs, taken less than 11 days after the first yellow fever vaccination. The chain's CDR3 is CSARVGGIGSPLHF. CDR3 nucleotide sequence: TGCAGTGCTAGAGTCGGCGGGATTGGTTCACCCCTCCACTTT.